This note documents a single TCR beta chain sequence. Its antigen specificity is not known. Per-base quality was not reported, and no clone a single base away is much larger than it. The sample carries other DNA sequences with the same CDR3. The sample comes from a study of shared clonotypes between healthy human individuals (dated by TCRdb to 2018 to 2021). Study-wide context: A couple of women and a few men aged 18 to 49 years were included in the cohort. Per donor, three plates each were used for CD4 naive and CD4 memory, two for CD8 naive, and one for CD8 memory. To estimate repertoire size and how much clonotype sharing occurs between individuals, the study deeply sequenced the blood TCR repertoires of about five healthy adults. Libraries were prepared and TCR repertoires were sequenced by different laboratories using diverse techniques, in order to increase sequencing depth and limit assay-specific biases. Leukapheresis yielded between about 0.85 and 10 billion PBMCs per donor.

Using the deep immunoSEQ assay, multiplex PCR amplified TCR CDR3 regions from genomic DNA. Extracted genomic DNA from each cell subset was spread evenly across all wells of several immunoSEQ 96-well plates, with each plate serving as a replicate. For sorted subsets, around 200 ng genomic DNA, equal to some 30,000 T cell genomes, was loaded into each replicate PCR. Purified libraries were measured with a Qubit 3.0 fluorometer, size-checked on a Bioanalyzer 2100, and measured again with the KAPA Library Quantification kit. Every immunoSEQ 96-well plate was sequenced on a separate single-read 150-cycle Illumina NextSeq 550 flow cell. As for how the authors treated the data: The immunoSEQ output contained only junctional sequences without quality scores, so filtering could not match that applied to full-length reads. Sequences were annotated with PyIR, a Python wrapper for IgBLAST v1.9, using IMGT germline references to assign V/J genes and CDR3. Reads with weak V/J assignments (E-value above 1e-6), missing CDR3, stop codons, out-of-frame junctions, or ambiguous translated residues were removed. V3J clonotypes were defined as sequences sharing the same inferred V gene, J gene, and CDR3 amino acid sequence. To compute the percentage overlap between repertoires, the number of shared unique clonotypes was divided by the size of the smaller repertoire. Richness of each repertoire was evaluated using RTK rarefaction, the Chao1 estimator, and Recon v2.1 estimates of unobserved clonotypes. Generation probabilities for all TCRbeta clonotypes obtained by the gDNA method from a handful of donors were computed using OLGA. The table comes from immuneACCESS by way of TCRdb, which keeps in-frame sequences with V and J called. Part of the clones is missing from these tables; in studies checked, under half for an unresolved V gene and the rest for unknown reasons. For V, J and clone size, that table is used; D and trimming come from the DNA. The table for this sample lists around 580,000 clones; 95% to 98% of them were counted only once. Of the sample, more than 0.3% falls within the top ten clones.

General study outcomes and caveats: Estimated clonotype richness was generally larger for naive than for memory subsets. Sampling was restricted to blood, and TCR repertoires in tissue are likely to differ from TCR repertoires in blood. Higher generation probabilities were observed for clonotypes shared by all four sorted-subset donors than for non-shared clonotypes. The small number of donors limited the genetic and exposure-history diversity represented. Based on pairwise subsampling, the degree of clonotype sharing among donors was expected to be affected by sequencing depth. Even with the large sequencing depth, rarefaction of the sorted-subset datasets indicated that sequencing was incomplete. Approximately 5% of naive CD4, around 3.5% of naive CD8, around 2.3% of memory CD4, and 0.4% of memory CD8 clonotypes were shared across a few donors.

For the CD8 naive samples, CD45RO-negative cells were positively selected for CCR7, yielding a CD45RA+CCR7+ population from which TemRA cells were excluded. The donors were healthy, HIV-negative adults who had no recently reported acute infections or vaccinations. Every donor was a Caucasian adult living in Nashville, Tennessee, USA. Blood was collected by leukapheresis, and PBMCs were isolated by Ficoll-Histopaque density gradient centrifugation and then cryopreserved in liquid nitrogen vapor phase. Purity and quantity of every magnetically sorted T cell population were checked by analytical flow cytometry. Genomic DNA was isolated from each sorted fraction and quantified by UV absorbance on a Nanodrop 2000c. The source is a man aged 30 to 39 in good health. Sequencing was done on a sample of naive CD8+ T cells sorted from blood. The cell subset or site label corresponds to: CD45RA+CCR7+.

The CDR3 reads CAISGTPDYEQYF. The DNA reads as follows: TGTGCCATCAGCGGGACACCTGATTACGAGCAGTACTTC. Rearrangement joined TRBV10-3 to TRBJ2-7; a tentative D call is TRBD1 (6 bases match). Cut back by 6 bases and 4 bases, the V and J ends lie 13 bases apart. The CDR3 numbers 13 residues from cysteine through phenylalanine. Left in the record is the CDR3 DNA by itself, 39 bases read in frame from the first base. The germline V gene sets CDR1 to ENHRY and CDR2 to SYGVKD.